This paragraph covers one T cell receptor beta chain sequence. Its antigen remains unknown. Possible read error: a much larger clone is one base away. The iRepertoire nested amplicon-rescue multiplex PCR amplified TCR alpha and beta CDR3s from RNA. For one-step reverse transcription and amplification, roughly 85-450 ng of tissue mRNA or PBMC total RNA was used. TCRdb fed the multiplex PCR reads into MiXCR, producing one record per CDR3 protein. The profile shows about 180,000 distinct CDR3 sequences, about 46% of them singletons. The record originates from a study of glioma-infiltrating T cells. This CDR3 contains 17 residues. V gave up 3 bases and J gave up 1 base, with 18 bases separating them. Germline-derived CDR1 and CDR2 are MNHGY and SVAAGI. General study results and limits: CDR3 overlap between tissue and blood was very small. Above-expected tissue-blood divergence occurred in all gliomas, most in low-grade ones.

The gene calls are TRBV6-9 and TRBJ2-5; D ambiguous. The source of this sequence is a human donor with low-grade glioma or glioblastoma, undergoing nonglioma brain surgery, or in good health (not recorded which). Specimen: glioma tissue, nonneoplastic brain tissue, or PBMCs (not recorded which). The CDR3 DNA reads as TGTGCCAGCAGTTACCTTAGTTTGGTCATCTCCCAAGAGACCCAGTACTTC. Its protein product is CASSYLSLVISQETQYF.